This TCR beta chain stems from a study of T-cell reconstitution after alpha-beta-depleted transplantation in children. Unique molecular identifiers were built into the TCRbeta library. TCRdb fed the PCR reads into MiXCR, producing one record per CDR3 protein. Of more than 40,000 distinct CDR3 sequences in the sample, 52% are singletons; the top ten hold more than 30%. Regarding this clonotype: The antigen is unknown.

General study results and limits: Newly generated T cells supplied most T-cell counts and diversity one year post-transplant. Two months or so post-transplant, alpha-beta T cells reportedly derived from several hundred expanded graft clones. Some patients owed their high day-60 TCRbeta diversity to surviving recipient T cells and thymic progenitors.

The sequence derives from a boy younger than two with SCID, due to receive a stem cell transplant. The specimen was peripheral blood, collected before TCRalphabeta/CD19-depleted stem cell transplant.

CDR3 sequence reads: CSTFTDTQYF. The CDR3 nucleotides read TGCAGCACATTTACAGATACGCAGTATTTT. V gene TRBV20-1 combines with J gene TRBJ2-3, with no clear D. Germline CDR1 reads DFQATT; CDR2 reads SNEGSKA (reference sequence). The CDR3 loop spans 10 amino acids.